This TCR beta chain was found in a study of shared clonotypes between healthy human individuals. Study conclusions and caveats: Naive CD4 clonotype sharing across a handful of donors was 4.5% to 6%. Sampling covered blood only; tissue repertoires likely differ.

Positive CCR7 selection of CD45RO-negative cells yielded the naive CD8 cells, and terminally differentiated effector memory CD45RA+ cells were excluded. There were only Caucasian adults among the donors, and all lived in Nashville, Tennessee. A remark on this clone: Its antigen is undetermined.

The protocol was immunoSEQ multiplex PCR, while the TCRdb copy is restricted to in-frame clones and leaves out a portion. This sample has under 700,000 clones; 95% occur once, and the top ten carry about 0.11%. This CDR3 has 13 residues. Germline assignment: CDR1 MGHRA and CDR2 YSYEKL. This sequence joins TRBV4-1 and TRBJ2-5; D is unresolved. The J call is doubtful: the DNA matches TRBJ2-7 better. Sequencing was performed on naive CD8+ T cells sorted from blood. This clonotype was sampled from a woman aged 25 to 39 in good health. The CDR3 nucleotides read TGCGCCAGCAGCCAAGAGGCTCTATACGAGCAGTACTTC. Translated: CASSQEALYEQYF.